This T cell receptor (beta chain) was documented in a study of cytomegalovirus exposure and HLA in healthy donors. Overall study: HLA-typed donors were the source of roughly 85 million unique TCRs held in an early data release.

The donors comprised healthy bone marrow donors. The PCR was carried out with 60 Vbeta primers and 13 Jbeta primers. This table comes from immunoSEQ multiplex PCR, and its TCRdb copy is limited to in-frame clones, with some not included. Seen in this sample are 70,000 to 80,000 clones; the ten most common clones hold 2.5% to 3%. V trimming: 5 bases; J trimming: 7 bases; junction bases outside the gene matches: 8. CDR3 length: 15 amino acids. Germline values: CDR1 SGHKS, CDR2 YYEKEE (reference sequence). Study observations and caveats: Diagnosis of cytomegalovirus status made by the classifier reportedly showed high specificity and sensitivity.

Details on this clone: As yet, its antigen is unknown.

The sequenced sample was PBMCs. This receptor was taken from a man aged 35 to 55 in good health and CMV-seronegative. This chain joins TRBV5-5 and TRBJ1-4; TRBD1 matches at 10 bases. The CDR3 coding sequence is TGTGCCAGCAGTCCCCCGGGACAGGGGTCTGAAAAACTGTTTTTT. This sequence encodes CASSPPGQGSEKLFF.